The sequence of this T cell receptor (beta chain) was determined in a study of T cell responses to AZD1222 COVID-19 vaccine listed by TCRdb under 2021. Background on the whole study: AZD1222 recipients with second doses at about 4 weeks or about 12 weeks were pooled, because spike-specific TCR depth and breadth did not differ between schedules. A total of 233 trial participants underwent TCR sequencing, of whom around 200 received two doses of AZD1222 and around 25 received two doses of the MenACWY control vaccine. Enrollment into the trials was organized by age into subgroups of 18-55, 56-69 and 70-plus years, and those subgroups contained roughly 140, 27 and 60 TCR-sequenced participants, respectively. What the authors observed across the whole study: No day 14 peak-response samples were available, so repertoires were characterized only after the peak T cell response. In the small 56-69-year group, the increase in depth fell short of significance, most likely because of low power. The whole spike protein was spanned by vaccine-associated CD4 TCRs, and dominant responses were seen in regions 160-218 and 743-854. Participants were mostly white British and included more females than males, and it was suggested by the authors that clonal diversity may have been underestimated. Conclusions about previously exposed vaccinees were limited because only five to seven AZD1222 recipients were SARS-CoV-2 seropositive at baseline. After two AZD1222 doses, spike-specific TCR breadth and depth were significantly higher than at day 0 and than in MenACWY recipients. Nearly half of unique spike-specific TCRs reportedly recognized epitopes outside regions mutated in the B.1.351 and B.1.1.7 variants.

As concerns this clone: What this receptor recognizes is not known. There are no base qualities to consult, and no much larger clone falls within one base.

Reading from cysteine to phenylalanine, the CDR3 counts 14 amino acids. Only the CDR3 region is kept as DNA, spanning 42 bases read in frame from base 1. The trim is 0 bases for V and 0 bases for J, with a gap of 6 bases between the germline ends. The germline V gene specifies SGHRS as CDR1 and YFSETQ as CDR2. The CDR3 regions of human TCRbeta chains were analyzed by immunosequencing. Per the source publication's procedure: TCRs in the repertoires were compared against a reference library of SARS-CoV-2-specific TCRs that had been generated with the MIRA antigen-specificity platform. Breadth was defined as the fraction of unique TCRs that were SARS-CoV-2-associated, and depth was defined as the fraction of total T cells that were SARS-CoV-2-associated. Each spike-specific TCR was assigned to its reactive spike region and to a CD4 or CD8 class using the MIRA data. Log10-transformed breadth and depth values were compared by one-way ANOVA with Sidak's multiple comparisons tests. TCRdb mirrors the immuneACCESS table, restricted to in-frame sequences. Some clones are absent from its copies; in checked studies, under half trace to an unresolved V gene, and the reason for the others is unknown. V and J calls and clone size come straight from that table; D and trimming were deduced from the DNA. For this sample there are fewer than 130,000 clones; 85% to 95% appear just once. The ten biggest clones cover roughly 7% of the sample.

In light of the paper, this sample's time point label describes: baseline before first vaccination. The vaccinee samples were drawn from two UK trials, COV001 and COV002, one of which was a single-blind randomized controlled phase 2/3 trial testing AZD1222 (ChAdOx1 nCoV-19) in healthy adults. For TCRbeta chain sequencing, PBMC samples from trial participants were taken at day 0 and at day 28 after the second dose. The sequence derives from an adult in good health. The specimen comprised peripheral blood, sampled on day 0 of AZD1222 vaccination. The receptor chain draws on TRBV5-1 and TRBJ1-1, and TRBD1 may be the D gene, going by 5 matching bases. For the CDR3, the sequence is CASSLAQVNTEAFF. The nucleotide sequence reads TGCGCCAGCAGCTTGGCACAGGTGAACACTGAAGCTTTCTTT.